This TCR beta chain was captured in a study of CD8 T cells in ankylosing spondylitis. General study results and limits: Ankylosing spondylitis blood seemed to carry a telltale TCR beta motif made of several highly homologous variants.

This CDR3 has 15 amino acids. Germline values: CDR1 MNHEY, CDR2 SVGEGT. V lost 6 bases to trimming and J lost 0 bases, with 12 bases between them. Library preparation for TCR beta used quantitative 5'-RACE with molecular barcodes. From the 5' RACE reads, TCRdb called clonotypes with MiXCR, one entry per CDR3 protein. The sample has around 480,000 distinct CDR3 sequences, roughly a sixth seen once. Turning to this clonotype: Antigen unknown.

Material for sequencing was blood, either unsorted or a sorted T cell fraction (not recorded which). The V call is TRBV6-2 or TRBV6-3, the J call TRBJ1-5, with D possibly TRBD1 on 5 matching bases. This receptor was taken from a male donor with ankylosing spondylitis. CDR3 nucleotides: TGTGCCAGCAGAGTAGGAGGGGCTAGCAATCAGCCCCAGCATTTT. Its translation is CASRVGGASNQPQHF.